This T cell receptor (beta chain) was sequenced in a study of sequential checkpoint blockade in melanoma. Overall study context: Patients were randomized 1:1 to nivolumab-then-ipilimumab or ipilimumab-then-nivolumab first-line. Both treatment sequences were followed by maintenance nivolumab.

Treatment noted: randomized to nivolumab then ipilimumab (arm A) or the reverse (arm B). PBMC sorting kept live CD3+CD8+ cells without CD19 or CD56. Trimming cost V 6 bases and J 3 bases, with 16 bases left between them. The CDR3 spans 15 residues. Per the germline V gene, CDR1 is LGHNA and CDR2 is YSLEER. TCRdb's table, derived via immunoSEQ multiplex PCR, lists solely in-frame clones and lacks some. Among around 9,100 clones listed, roughly 75% were seen once. V is TRBV4-3 and J is TRBJ2-3, with D hard to call. The sample was CD8+ T cells sorted from blood (inferred from file names), taken from a patient given nivolumab and ipilimumab in sequence. This receptor was identified in a human donor with melanoma. The CDR3 bases are TGCGCCAGCAGACCCCCACAGAAGAAAACAGATACGCAGTATTTT. Translating gives CASRPPQKKTDTQYF.